Listed below are T cell receptor beta chains from one sample, sequenced in a study of molecular identifiers for immune sequencing clone quantification. TCRdb called the PCR reads again in MiXCR, with one record for every CDR3 protein. Of around 480,000 distinct CDR3 sequences listed, roughly 25% were seen once; the top ten hold approximately 0.8%. Sequenced: naive CD8+ T cells from blood, with Jurkat cell RNA spiked in. The receptor source for this set is a human donor in good health. Some libraries in this study had Jurkat cell RNA spiked in. Both conserved end residues are part of each CDR3. D genes are given only for firm matches. Not every row has a clone size; where given, it reads once, few, many or a size class.

cdr3_aa cdr3_nt j_call d_call v_call clone_size
CASSPASGSLETQYF TGTGCCAGCAGTCCGGCTAGCGGCAGTTTAGAGACCCAGTACTTC TRBJ2-5 TRBD2 TRBV5-4 many
CASSPGDGSADTQYF TGTGCCAGCAGTCCAGGGGATGGTTCGGCAGATACGCAGTATTTT TRBJ2-3 . TRBV6-2/TRBV6-3 few
CASSPRPRLEAFF TGTGCCAGCAGTCCCCGGCCGCGGCTAGAAGCTTTCTTT TRBJ1-1 . TRBV6-1 .
CATKGGPEAFF TGTGCCACCAAGGGGGGGCCTGAAGCTTTCTTT TRBJ1-1 . TRBV25-1 few
CASSPSPGTGYEQYF TGTGCCAGCAGCCCTAGCCCAGGGACAGGATACGAGCAGTACTTC TRBJ2-7 TRBD1 TRBV7-9 .
CSVVQLGEQFF TGCAGCGTTGTCCAGTTGGGTGAGCAGTTCTTC TRBJ2-1 . TRBV29-1 many
CASSLQRGDNEQYF TGTGCCAGCAGTTTGCAAAGGGGGGACAATGAGCAGTACTTC TRBJ2-7 . TRBV12-3/TRBV12-4 .
CASSQDQVLAGGNEQFF TGTGCCAGCAGCCAAGATCAAGTCCTAGCGGGGGGCAATGAGCAGTTCTTC TRBJ2-1 TRBD2 TRBV3-1 .
CASSLAVRADEQYF TGTGCCAGCAGCTTAGCCGTACGAGCGGACGAGCAGTACTTC TRBJ2-7 . TRBV7-2 few
CSPRILAGVPYRETQYF TGCAGCCCGCGGATACTAGCGGGAGTCCCGTACCGAGAGACCCAGTACTTC TRBJ2-5 TRBD2 TRBV29-1 few
CASSSTDRGPDEQYF TGTGCCAGCAGCTCCACGGACAGGGGGCCTGACGAGCAGTACTTC TRBJ2-7 TRBD1 TRBV7-9 few
CAWSETGGNQPQHF TGTGCCTGGAGTGAAACAGGGGGTAATCAGCCCCAGCATTTT TRBJ1-5 TRBD1 TRBV30 .
CASSQVGPETQYF TGCGCCAGCAGCCAGGTCGGGCCGGAGACCCAGTACTTC TRBJ2-5 . TRBV4-1 many
CASSPSFSGGFTDTQYF TGTGCCAGCAGTCCCTCGTTTAGCGGGGGATTCACAGATACGCAGTATTTT TRBJ2-3 TRBD2 TRBV27 few
CASNVDSSSSYEQYF TGTGCCAGCAACGTGGACAGCAGCAGCTCCTACGAGCAGTACTTC TRBJ2-7 . TRBV27 few
CATSGNRRGGLLSFTDTQYF TGTGCCACCAGCGGAAACCGGCGGGGGGGCCTATTGAGCTTCACAGATACGCAGTATTTT TRBJ2-3 TRBD2 TRBV15 few
CAIPTLGANEQYF TGTGCCATCCCCACGCTGGGGGCAAACGAGCAGTACTTC TRBJ2-7 . TRBV2 .
CASSFGHAGGGLPLGSTDTQYF TGTGCCAGCAGCTTTGGCCATGCTGGAGGGGGCCTCCCCCTAGGTAGCACAGATACGCAGTATTTT TRBJ2-3 . TRBV7-2 few
CASSQDRGTAHTEAFF TGCGCCAGCAGCCAAGATCGAGGGACAGCGCACACTGAAGCTTTCTTT TRBJ1-1 TRBD1 TRBV4-3 few
CASSFGIGELFF TGTGCCAGTAGTTTTGGGATAGGGGAGCTGTTTTTT TRBJ2-2 . TRBV19 few
CASSLPGPMNTEAFF TGTGCCAGCAGCTTACCAGGGCCCATGAACACTGAAGCTTTCTTT TRBJ1-1 . TRBV11-2 .
CASSIYINTDTQYF TGTGCCAGTAGTATTTACATAAACACAGATACGCAGTATTTT TRBJ2-3 . TRBV19 .
CASSLGPQFLGTEAFF TGTGCCAGCAGTTTGGGACCACAGTTTTTGGGGACTGAAGCTTTCTTT TRBJ1-1 . TRBV28 .
CASSLGHDQETQYF TGCGCCAGCAGCTTGGGACACGATCAAGAGACCCAGTACTTC TRBJ2-5 . TRBV5-1 many
CASSEIGRGQGPEKLFF TGTGCCAGCAGTGAAATTGGGCGGGGACAGGGCCCAGAAAAACTGTTTTTT TRBJ1-4 TRBD1 TRBV6-1 .
CASSTGGGAGNTIYF TGTGCCAGCAGTACAGGGGGGGGCGCTGGAAACACCATATATTTT TRBJ1-3 TRBD1 TRBV7-9 .
CASSEATNTGELFF TGTGCCAGCAGCGAAGCGACGAACACCGGGGAGCTGTTTTTT TRBJ2-2 . TRBV6-5 .
CSARDLALDEQYF TGCAGTGCTAGAGATCTAGCATTGGACGAGCAGTACTTC TRBJ2-7 . TRBV20-1 many
CASSPGGGGADTQYF TGTGCCAGCAGCCCCGGGGGTGGGGGGGCAGATACGCAGTATTTT TRBJ2-3 TRBD2 TRBV11-2 .
CASSWQGEGTEAFF TGTGCCAGCAGTTGGCAGGGGGAAGGCACTGAAGCTTTCTTT TRBJ1-1 TRBD1 TRBV6-5 .